The TCR beta chain described here comes from a study of cytomegalovirus exposure and HLA in healthy donors. Findings and caveats of the study: In a later analysis, a missense DCLRE1C variant was linked to TCR beta V- and J-gene trimming. When a later analysis was performed, an Asian-associated ancestry cluster reportedly had fewer N-insertions than the 666-donor mean. Cytomegalovirus-associated TCR beta chains were listed, numbering 150 to 200.

It was with 60 Vbeta and 13 Jbeta primers that the PCR ran. The data were produced by immunoSEQ multiplex PCR, yet TCRdb's version contains in-frame clones alone and is incomplete. The table lists just over 150,000 clones, over 75% of them singletons. Comments on this clone: The antigen is unknown. In this CDR3 the conserved last residue, phenylalanine or tryptophan, is missing, so a read error is likely.

The receptor's source is a woman aged 45-65 years in good health and CMV-seropositive. Sample: PBMCs.

Here the CDR3 reads CASSSLDSNQPQHV. In nucleotides, the CDR3 is TGTGCCAGCAGCTCACTTGATAGCAATCAGCCCCAGCATGTT. The chain uses TRBV7-2 and TRBJ1-5, with D unresolved. This CDR3 region has 14 residues. The V end was cut by 4 bases, the J end by 0 bases, with 7 bases between. Germline CDR1 is SGHTA and CDR2 is FQGNSA.